The TCR beta chain described here comes from a study of blood T cell repertoires in COVID-19. In the study overall: The samples span acute and convalescent COVID-19 from the United States, Italy and Spain.

J lost 5 bases, V lost 1 base, and 6 bases had no gene match. The CDR3 totals 15 residues. Germline CDR1 is PRHDT and CDR2 is FYEKMQ (reference sequence). A few counts support this clone. Measured with immunoSEQ multiplex PCR; TCRdb has only the in-frame clones, and not every one. The repertoire has under 150,000 clones, about 80% of them found once; the top ten carry roughly 8.3%. The V gene is TRBV13, the J gene TRBJ2-5; TRBD1 agrees at 8 bases. The sample consisted of peripheral blood. This TCR derives from a woman older than 75 in a cohort sampled during active or convalescent COVID-19. The CDR3 sequence is CASSLDARGRETQYF. CDR3 DNA: TGTGCCAGCAGCTTAGATGCCAGGGGGCGGGAGACCCAGTACTTC.